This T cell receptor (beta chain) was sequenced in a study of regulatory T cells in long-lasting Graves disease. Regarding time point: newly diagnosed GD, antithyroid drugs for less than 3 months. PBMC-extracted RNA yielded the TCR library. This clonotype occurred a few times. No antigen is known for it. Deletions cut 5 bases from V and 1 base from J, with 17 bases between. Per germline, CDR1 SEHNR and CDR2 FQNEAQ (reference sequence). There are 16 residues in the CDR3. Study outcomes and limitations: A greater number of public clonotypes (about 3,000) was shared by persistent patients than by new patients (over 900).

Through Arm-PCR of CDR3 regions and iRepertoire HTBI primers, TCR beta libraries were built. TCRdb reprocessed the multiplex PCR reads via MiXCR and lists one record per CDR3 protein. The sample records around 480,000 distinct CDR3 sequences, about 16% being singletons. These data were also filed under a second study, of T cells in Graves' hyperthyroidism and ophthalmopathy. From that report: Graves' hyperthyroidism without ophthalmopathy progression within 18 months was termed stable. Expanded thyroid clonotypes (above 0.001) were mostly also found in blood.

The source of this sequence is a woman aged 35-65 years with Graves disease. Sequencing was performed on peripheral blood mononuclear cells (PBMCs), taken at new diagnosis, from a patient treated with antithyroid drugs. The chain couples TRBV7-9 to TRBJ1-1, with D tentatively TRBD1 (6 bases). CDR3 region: CASSLLGGLGNTEAFF. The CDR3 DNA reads TGTGCCAGCAGCCTGTTAGGGGGGCTCGGGAACACTGAAGCTTTCTTT.